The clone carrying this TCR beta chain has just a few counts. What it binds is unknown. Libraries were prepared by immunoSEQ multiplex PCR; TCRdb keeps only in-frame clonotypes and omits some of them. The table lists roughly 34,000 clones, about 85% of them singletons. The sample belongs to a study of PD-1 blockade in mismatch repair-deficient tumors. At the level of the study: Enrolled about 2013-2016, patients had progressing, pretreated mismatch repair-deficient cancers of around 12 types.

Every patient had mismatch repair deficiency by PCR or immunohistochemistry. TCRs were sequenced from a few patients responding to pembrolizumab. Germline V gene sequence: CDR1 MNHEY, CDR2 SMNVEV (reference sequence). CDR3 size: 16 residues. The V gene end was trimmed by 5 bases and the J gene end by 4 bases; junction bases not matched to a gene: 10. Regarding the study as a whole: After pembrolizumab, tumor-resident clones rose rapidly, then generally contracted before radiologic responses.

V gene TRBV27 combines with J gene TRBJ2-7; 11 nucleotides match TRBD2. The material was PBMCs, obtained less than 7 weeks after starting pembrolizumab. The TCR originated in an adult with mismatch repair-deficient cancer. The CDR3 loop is CASSETSGEGLYEQYF. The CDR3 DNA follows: TGTGCCAGCAGTGAGACTAGCGGGGAAGGACTTTACGAGCAGTACTTC.